These 15 T cell receptor beta chains share one sample of origin, sequenced in a study of monozygotic twins with inflammatory bowel disease. From its re-call of the 5' RACE reads, TCRdb lists each CDR3 protein once, without DNA. Its listing shows a few hundred thousand distinct CDR3 sequences. The source material was blood. The receptors derive from a human donor with ulcerative colitis or Crohn's disease, or a healthy co-twin of an affected twin (not recorded which).

V is TRBV27 and J is TRBJ2-7; without DNA, the TCRdb call of TRBD1 cannot be checked. Germline lookup yields CDR1 MNHEY and CDR2 SMNVEV (reference sequence). The CDR3 is 14 amino acids. The CDR3 sequence: CASSLSMGPYEQYF.

This rearrangement joins TRBV12-3 or TRBV12-4 to TRBJ1-2; TCRdb selects TRBD1, and the lack of DNA leaves this call unchecked. The CDR3 has 16 amino acids. The CDR3 protein is CASSLRSLGGGYGYTF.

V gene TRBV5-4 combines with J gene TRBJ2-7. CDR1 is SGHNT and CDR2 is YYREEE in the germline V gene (reference sequence). This CDR3 is built from 12 residues. The CDR3 reads CASSLPNYEQYF.

The gene calls are TRBV19 and TRBJ2-5; TCRdb's assignment of TRBD1 cannot be checked, as there is no DNA. Germline V gene data show CDR1 as LNHDA and CDR2 as SQIVND (reference sequence). The CDR3 runs 13 residues. CDR3 residues: CASSWTGGETQYF.

V usage is TRBV7-2 and J usage is TRBJ1-6. CDR1 and CDR2 from the germline V gene are SGHTA and FQGNSA. The CDR3 runs 15 residues. Here the CDR3 reads CASSLLPSYNSPLHF.

V is TRBV7-2 and J is TRBJ2-3. Germline V gene data show CDR1 as SGHTA and CDR2 as FQGNSA. The CDR3 spans 13 residues. The CDR3 is CASSFGDVDTQYF.

The V gene is TRBV4-3, the J gene TRBJ2-3. Germline assignment: CDR1 LGHNA and CDR2 YSLEER. CDR3 size: 15 residues. The CDR3 here is CASSHEGLAADTQYF.

CDR3 protein: CASSMRSNEKLFF. The rearrangement joins TRBV19 to TRBJ1-4. CDR3 size: 13 residues. The germline CDR1 and CDR2 sequences are LNHDA and SQIVND (reference sequence). The full variable domain, with the rest looked up from reference TRBV19 and TRBJ1-4, is DGGITQSPKYLFRKEGQNVTLSCEQNLNHDAMYWYRQDPGQGLRLIYYSQIVNDFQKGDIAEGYSVSREKKESFPLTVTSAQKNPTAFYLCASSMRSNEKLFFGSGTQLSVL.

V and J are TRBV7-9 and TRBJ2-7. The CDR3 consists of 13 residues. Germline V CDR1 and CDR2: SEHNR, FQNEAQ (reference sequence). CDR3 sequence: CASRDKDSYEQYF.

The CDR3 sequence: CSVEGGGGGEQYF. The chain links TRBV29-1 to TRBJ2-7. From germline, CDR1 is SQVTM and CDR2 ANQGSEA. The CDR3 has 13 amino acids.

J is TRBJ2-5 and V is TRBV29-1; TCRdb reports TRBD1, a call that lacks DNA to check it against. This CDR3 is 15 amino acids long. Germline V gene sequence: CDR1 SQVTM, CDR2 ANQGSEA. CDR3 amino acids: CSVEDPGQGRETQYF.

V and J are TRBV7-2 and TRBJ2-3; no DNA is available, so the TRBD2 call from TCRdb remains unchecked. The CDR3 is 15 residues long. Germline CDR1 reads SGHTA; CDR2 reads FQGNSA. CDR3: CASSPGSSGSKVQYF.

The V gene is TRBV6-1, the J gene TRBJ2-3; there is no DNA to check the TCRdb D call of TRBD2. Germline CDR1 reads MNHNS; CDR2 reads SASEGT. The CDR3 runs to 14 residues. CDR3 in amino acids: CASRTVLGGIGQYF.

V and J are TRBV20-1 and TRBJ2-3; TCRdb proposes TRBD2, but this gene call is untestable without DNA. The germline CDR1 and CDR2 sequences are DFQATT and SNEGSKA (reference sequence). This CDR3 has 16 residues. The CDR3 here is CSARPGLSGGADTQYF.

The genes are TRBV11-2 and TRBJ1-1; TCRdb's D gene call, TRBD1, goes unchecked for lack of DNA. CDR3 size: 15 residues. The germline CDR1 and CDR2 sequences are SGHAT and FQNNGV. The CDR3 loop reads CASTWTGGAGTEAFF.